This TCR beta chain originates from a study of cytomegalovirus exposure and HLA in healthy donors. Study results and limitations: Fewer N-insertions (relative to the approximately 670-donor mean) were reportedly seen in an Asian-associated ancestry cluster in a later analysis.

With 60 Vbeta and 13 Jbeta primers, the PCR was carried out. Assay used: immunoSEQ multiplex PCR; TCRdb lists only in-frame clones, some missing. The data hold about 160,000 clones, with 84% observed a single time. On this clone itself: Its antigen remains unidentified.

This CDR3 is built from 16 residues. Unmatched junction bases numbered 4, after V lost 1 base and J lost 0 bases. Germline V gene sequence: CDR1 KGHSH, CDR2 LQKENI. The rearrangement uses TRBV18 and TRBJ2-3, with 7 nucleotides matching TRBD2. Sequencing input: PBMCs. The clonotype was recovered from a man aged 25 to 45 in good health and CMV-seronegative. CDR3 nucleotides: TGTGCCAGCTCACCACGTGGCGGGGGAAGCACAGATACGCAGTATTTT. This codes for CASSPRGGGSTDTQYF.